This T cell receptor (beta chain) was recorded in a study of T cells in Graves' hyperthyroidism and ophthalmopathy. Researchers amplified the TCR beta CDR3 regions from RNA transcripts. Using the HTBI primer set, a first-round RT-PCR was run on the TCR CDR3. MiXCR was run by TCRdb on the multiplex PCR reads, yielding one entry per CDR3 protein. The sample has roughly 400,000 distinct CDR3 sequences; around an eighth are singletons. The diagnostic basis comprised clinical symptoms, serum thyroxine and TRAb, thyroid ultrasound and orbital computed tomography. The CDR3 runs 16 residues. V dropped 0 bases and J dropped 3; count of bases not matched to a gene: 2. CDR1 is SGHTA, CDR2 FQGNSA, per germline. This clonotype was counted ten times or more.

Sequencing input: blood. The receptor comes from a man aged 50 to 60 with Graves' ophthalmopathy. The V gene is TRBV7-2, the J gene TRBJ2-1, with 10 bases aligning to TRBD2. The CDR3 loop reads CASSLARTSGYNEQFF. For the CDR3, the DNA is TGTGCCAGCAGCTTAGCGAGGACTAGCGGCTACAATGAGCAGTTCTTC.